This TCR beta chain was profiled in a study of blood T cells in healthy people across ages. Of note for this clonotype: The antigen remains undetermined.

V was pared by 3 bases and J by 3 bases, with 8 bases between. The CDR3 spans 13 residues. Germline V CDR1 and CDR2: KGHSH, LQKENI. Combining a sample-barcoded 5' primer with a J-beta primer mix, a second PCR ran for roughly 6 to 11 cycles. TCRdb re-analysed the 5' RACE reads in MiXCR, keeping a single row per CDR3 protein. The sample has hundreds of thousands of distinct CDR3 sequences; around 62% are singletons. General study findings and limits: More naive CD4+ cells and higher diversity were found in long-lived than in aged donors.

The specimen sequenced was blood. The rearrangement uses TRBV18 and TRBJ2-5, with no clear D. The clonotype originates from a man aged 30 to 45 in good health. The CDR3 loop reads CASSPPSEETQYF. DNA of the CDR3: TGTGCCAGCTCACCCCCGTCCGAAGAGACCCAGTACTTC.